This is a list of T cell receptor beta chains from one sample in a study of blood T cell repertoires in COVID-19. Using immunoSEQ multiplex PCR, the repertoire was profiled, and TCRdb retains in-frame clones only, with some absent. Counted here are over 85,000 clones, about 83% occurring once; the ten biggest clones make up approximately 15%. Sequencing was done on a sample of peripheral blood. Every receptor here comes from a human donor in a cohort sampled during active COVID-19. Each CDR3 is given with its conserved first and last residue. The D gene is left open where the match is weak. Size values are once, few and many counts, or a class for expanded clones, and some rows have none.

cdr3_aa cdr3_nt v_call d_call j_call clone_size
CASSHEGLAGGFGNEQFF TGTGCCAGCAGCCACGAGGGACTAGCGGGGGGGTTTGGGAATGAGCAGTTCTTC TRBV3-1/TRBV3-2 TRBD2 TRBJ2-1 NA
CASSLVLAGNNEQFF TGCGCCAGCAGCTTGGTGCTAGCGGGGAACAATGAGCAGTTCTTC TRBV5-1 TRBD2 TRBJ2-1 NA
CASRRGGGSPYNEQFF TGTGCCAGCAGGCGGGGGGGCGGGAGTCCCTACAATGAGCAGTTCTTC TRBV28 TRBD2 TRBJ2-1 NA
CASRSSGGFNEQFF TGTGCCAGCAGATCTAGCGGGGGGTTCAATGAGCAGTTCTTC TRBV3-1/TRBV3-2 TRBD2 TRBJ2-1 few
CASSPPGTGGLYGYTF TGTGCCAGCTCACCACCCGGGACAGGGGGTTTGTATGGCTACACCTTC TRBV18 TRBD1 TRBJ1-2 NA
CASSLTASTNEKLFF TGTGCCAGCAGCCTAACAGCTTCAACTAATGAAAAACTGTTTTTT TRBV7-9 NA TRBJ1-4 NA
CASSVPGQGRAEQYF TGTGCCAGCAGCGTCCCGGGACAAGGTAGGGCCGAGCAGTACTTC TRBV5-8 NA TRBJ2-7 NA
CASSPLGTGPNSPLHF TGTGCCAGCTCACCACTGGGGACAGGGCCGAATTCACCCCTCCACTTT TRBV18 TRBD1 TRBJ1-6 NA
CASSGSRGPNEKLFF TGTGCCAGCAGCGGAAGCAGGGGGCCCAATGAAAAACTGTTTTTT TRBV2 TRBD1 TRBJ1-4 NA
CASSMDGGNSGNTIYF TGTGCCAGCTCTATGGATGGGGGGAACTCTGGAAACACCATATATTTT TRBV18 NA TRBJ1-3 NA
CASSSQRWMNTEAFF TGTGCCAGCAGTTCCCAGCGGTGGATGAACACTGAAGCTTTCTTT TRBV6-2/TRBV6-3 NA TRBJ1-1 few
CASGRRQGGEKLFF TGTGCCAGCGGCAGGCGACAGGGAGGAGAAAAACTGTTTTTT TRBV28 TRBD1 TRBJ1-4 few
CASSLAGPAWGYTF TGTGCCAGCAGCTTAGCGGGGCCCGCGTGGGGCTACACCTTC TRBV7-2 NA TRBJ1-2 NA
CASSLAGLLDEQYF TGTGCCAGCAGCTTAGCTGGGCTCCTGGACGAGCAGTACTTC TRBV7-8 NA TRBJ2-7 NA
CASSAEGDLGNSPLHF TGTGCCAGCAGTGCAGAGGGGGATTTAGGCAATTCACCCCTCCACTTT TRBV6-1 NA TRBJ1-6 NA
CASSLEGAHEAFF TGTGCCAGCAGCTTAGAAGGGGCACATGAAGCTTTCTTT TRBV7-9 NA TRBJ1-1 NA
CASSRDTSNYGYTF TGTGCCAGCAGTCGGGACACCTCTAACTATGGCTACACCTTC TRBV6-2/TRBV6-3 NA TRBJ1-2 NA
CASSRGLRWDGYTF TGTGCCAGCAGCAGGGGACTGCGGTGGGATGGCTACACCTTC TRBV5-4 NA TRBJ1-2 NA
CASSLAAGVEQYF TGTGCCAGCAGCTTAGCAGCGGGAGTCGAGCAGTACTTC TRBV7-2 TRBD2 TRBJ2-7 NA
CASSTGQGAPYNEQFF TGCGCCAGCAGCACAGGACAGGGGGCCCCCTACAATGAGCAGTTCTTC TRBV5-1 TRBD1 TRBJ2-1 NA